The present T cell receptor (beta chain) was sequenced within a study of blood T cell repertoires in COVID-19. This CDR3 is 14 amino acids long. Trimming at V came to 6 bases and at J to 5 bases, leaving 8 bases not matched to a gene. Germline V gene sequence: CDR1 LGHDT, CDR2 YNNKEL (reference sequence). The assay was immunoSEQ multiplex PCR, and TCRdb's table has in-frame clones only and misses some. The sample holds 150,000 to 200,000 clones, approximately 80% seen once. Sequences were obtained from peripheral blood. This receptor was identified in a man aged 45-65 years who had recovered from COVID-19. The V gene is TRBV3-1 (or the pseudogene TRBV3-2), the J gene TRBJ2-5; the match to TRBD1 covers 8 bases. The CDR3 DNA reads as TGTGCCAGCAGGCAGGACAGGGCAGCTGAGACCCAGTACTTC. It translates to CASRQDRAAETQYF.